Presented here are 24 T cell receptor beta chains from one specimen sequenced in a study of immune evolution from preneoplasia to lung adenocarcinoma. Some clones are missing from TCRdb's copy, which holds only in-frame ones; the method was immunoSEQ multiplex PCR. Of over 4,000 clones listed, about 80% are singletons. The sequenced sample was FFPE minimally invasive lung adenocarcinoma tissue. The source of these receptors is a person aged 65 to 85 with lung adenocarcinoma.

The chain links TRBV28 to TRBJ1-5; D is unclear. V gave up 2 bases and J gave up 6 bases, with 14 bases separating them. The CDR3 is made up of 15 amino acids. CDR1 and CDR2 (germline): MDHEN, SYDVKM. The CDR3 loop reads CASSLGVGIVQPQHF. The DNA for the CDR3 is TGTGCCAGCAGTTTAGGGGTCGGAATAGTTCAGCCCCAGCATTTT.

V usage is TRBV7-2 and J usage is TRBJ1-6, with D tentatively TRBD1 (5 bases). The CDR3 runs 13 residues. CDR1 is SGHTA and CDR2 is FQGNSA in the germline V gene. Trimming removed 5 bases at V and 14 bases at J, with 16 bases between. CDR3 sequence reads: CASSGTLLATLHF. The CDR3 DNA follows: TGTGCCAGCAGCGGGACTTTGTTAGCGACCCTCCACTTT.

This chain joins TRBV28 and TRBJ2-3, with TRBD2 as a possible D gene (6 bases). Germline lookup yields CDR1 MDHEN and CDR2 SYDVKM. Trimming pared 2 bases from V and 1 base from J, leaving 19 bases between. There are 18 residues in the CDR3. CDR3 loop: CASSLLAGLGSGTDTQYF. The CDR3 coding sequence is TGTGCCAGCAGTTTACTCGCGGGATTGGGATCTGGCACAGATACGCAGTATTTT. The whole variable domain, remainder taken from reference TRBV28 and TRBJ2-3, is DVKVTQSSRYLVKRTGEKVFLECVQDMDHENMFWYRQDPGLGLRLIYFSYDVKMKEKGDIPEGYSVSREKKERFSLILESASTNQTSMYLCASSLLAGLGSGTDTQYFGPGTRLTVL.

This clone was detected a few times. This rearrangement joins TRBV27 to TRBJ2-3; no clear D gene. This CDR3 comprises 15 residues. Per the germline V gene, CDR1 is MNHEY and CDR2 is SMNVEV (reference sequence). Trimming removed 4 bases from V and 0 bases from J, with 11 bases in between. The CDR3 region is CASSYWSISTDTQYF. In DNA, the CDR3 is TGTGCCAGCAGTTATTGGTCAATTAGCACAGATACGCAGTATTTT.

This chain joins TRBV4-1 and TRBJ2-1, with 9 bases fitting TRBD1. Germline V lookup: CDR1 MGHRA, CDR2 YSYEKL. The junction had 14 bases not matched to a gene; V was cut back by 1 base and J by 10 bases. The CDR3 contains 17 residues. CDR3 nucleotides: TGCGCCAGCAGCCAAGTGATTATAAAGGGGACAGGGTACGAGCAGTTCTTC. Amino acid sequence: CASSQVIIKGTGYEQFF.

J is TRBJ2-7 and V is TRBV11-2, with D perhaps TRBD1 (6 bases). V lost 6 bases, J lost 0 bases, and 12 bases lay in between. The germline V gene has CDR1 SGHAT and CDR2 FQNNGV. The CDR3 extends over 14 amino acids. The CDR3 loop is CASRSQGSSYEQYF. The DNA for the CDR3 is TGTGCCAGCAGAAGTCAGGGGTCCTCCTACGAGCAGTACTTC.

The chain combines TRBV5-8 with TRBJ2-5; 8 positions agree with TRBD1. Per the germline V gene, CDR1 is SGHTS and CDR2 is YDEGEE. With V trimmed by 2 bases and J by 5 bases, 8 bases remained unmatched. This CDR3 is built from 15 residues. This CDR3 reads CASSLGQGEAETQYF. CDR3 coding DNA: TGTGCCAGCAGCTTAGGACAGGGAGAGGCCGAGACCCAGTACTTC.

This clone counts as large (0.1 to 1%). The V gene is TRBV6-6, the J gene TRBJ1-1; 7 bases are a match to TRBD1. The CDR3 extends over 13 amino acids. Germline V gene sequence: CDR1 MNHNY, CDR2 SVGAGI (reference sequence). V lost 8 bases to trimming and J lost 3 bases; unmatched junction nucleotides: 6. CDR3 DNA sequence: TGTGCCAGCGGGACAGAAGGTGACACTGAAGCTTTCTTT. The encoded protein is CASGTEGDTEAFF.

The chain links TRBV7-9 to TRBJ2-7; a possible D gene is TRBD2 (6 bases). Germline-derived CDR1 and CDR2 are SEHNR and FQNEAQ (reference sequence). CDR3 length: 15 amino acids. V lost 1 base, J lost 4 bases, and 14 bases lay in between. The CDR3, as DNA: TGTGCCAGCAGCTTAGTGGAGGGTGGAATTTACGAGCAGTACTTC. Its protein product is CASSLVEGGIYEQYF.

The V gene is TRBV6-1, the J gene TRBJ1-1; TRBD1 matches at 9 bases. The germline CDR1 and CDR2 sequences are MNHNS and SASEGT. The CDR3 is made up of 13 amino acids. V shed 5 bases, J shed 5 bases, and the junction held 3 bases outside the gene matches. The CDR3 bases are TGTGCCAGCAGTCGACAGGGGGGGACTGAAGCTTTCTTT. As protein: CASSRQGGTEAFF.

J is TRBJ2-3 and V is TRBV13; D is ambiguous. The CDR3 sequence is 14 residues long. The V gene lost 1 base and the J gene lost 2 bases, with 7 bases spanning the gap. Germline assignment: CDR1 PRHDT and CDR2 FYEKMQ (reference sequence). CDR3 amino acids: CASSLVGYTDTQYF. Written as DNA, the CDR3 is TGTGCCAGCAGCTTAGTCGGATACACAGATACGCAGTATTTT.

This chain connects TRBV11-2 to TRBJ2-7, with a tentative D call TRBD1 (5 bases). The germline V gene has CDR1 SGHAT and CDR2 FQNNGV. The CDR3 contains 15 residues. The V gene lost 5 bases and the J gene lost 0 bases, with 14 bases spanning the gap. DNA for the CDR3: TGTGCCAGCAGCCGTGGGGCCTCTCCCTCCTACGAGCAGTACTTC. Translated, it gives CASSRGASPSYEQYF.

This rearrangement joins TRBV28 to TRBJ2-4; 9 bases are shared with TRBD1. Germline V CDR1 and CDR2: MDHEN, SYDVKM. This CDR3 has 15 residues. V shed 5 bases and J 10 bases; nucleotides not matched to a gene: 12. DNA of the CDR3: TGTGCCAGCAGTGGCCCCGGGACAGGGAATTGGATTCAGTACTTC. Translating it yields CASSGPGTGNWIQYF.

This clone was found once. The chain recombines TRBV11-3 with TRBJ1-6; D is uncertain. This CDR3 is built from 15 residues. V was shortened by 1 base and J by 9 bases, with 13 bases between the two germline ends. Per the germline V gene, CDR1 is SGHNT and CDR2 is YENEEA. The CDR3 here is CASSLGRVIFSPLHF. The CDR3 DNA reads TGTGCCAGCAGCTTAGGTCGGGTAATCTTTTCACCCCTCCACTTT.

This chain connects TRBV4-3 to TRBJ1-1, with a tentative D call TRBD1 (5 bases). The CDR3 has 14 amino acids. The ends were cut back, 1 base at V and 4 bases at J, with 10 bases in the middle. Germline V gene sequence: CDR1 LGHNA, CDR2 YSLEER. CDR3 sequence reads: CASSQGAGGTEAFF. The CDR3 DNA follows: TGCGCCAGCAGCCAAGGAGCGGGGGGCACTGAAGCTTTCTTT.

With regard to this clone: The junction departs from the called germline gene at one end, perhaps through a read error. The rearrangement uses TRBV4-3 and TRBJ2-7; D uncertain. Germline V CDR1 and CDR2: LGHNA, YSLEER. The CDR3 consists of 14 residues. The CDR3 here is CASSKERTSYEQYF. DNA of the CDR3: TGCGCCAGCAGCAAAGAAAGGACGAGTTACGAGCAGTACTTC.

This clone was seen only once. The V call is TRBV5-6, the J call TRBJ2-1, with 8 bases matching TRBD1. Looked up from germline, CDR1 is SGHDT and CDR2 is YYEEEE. The CDR3 is 16 residues long. V lost 0 bases and J lost 2; bases outside the gene matches: 4. The CDR3 reads CASSLEQGAPYNEQFF. CDR3 coding DNA: TGTGCCAGCAGCTTGGAGCAGGGGGCTCCCTACAATGAGCAGTTCTTC.

This chain links TRBV25-1 with TRBJ1-1, with D unclear. Trimming took off 3 bases at V and 0 bases at J, with 14 bases between the two ends. CDR1 and CDR2 from the germline V gene are MGHDK and SYGVNS. This CDR3 has 16 residues. CDR3 amino acids: CASSDRPRGLNTEAFF. The DNA for the CDR3 is TGTGCCAGCAGTGACCGCCCTAGAGGTTTGAACACTGAAGCTTTCTTT. Drawing the rest from reference TRBV25-1 and TRBJ1-1, the complete variable domain is EADIYQTPRYLVIGTGKKITLECSQTMGHDKMYWYQQDPGMELHLIHYSYGVNSTEKGDLSSESTVSRIRTEHFPLTLESARPSHTSQYLCASSDRPRGLNTEAFFGQGTRLTVV.

The rearrangement links TRBV19 to TRBJ1-5; possibly TRBD1 for D (5 bases). Trimming left V 4 bases short and J 5 bases short, with 15 bases between. Germline lookup yields CDR1 LNHDA and CDR2 SQIVND (reference sequence). The CDR3 runs 15 residues. The CDR3 reads CASSTRTRQYQPQHF. The DNA for the CDR3 is TGTGCCAGTAGTACGCGGACTCGACAGTATCAGCCCCAGCATTTT.

The CDR3 is CASSEASQGGGRGETQYF. In DNA form, the CDR3 reads TGTGCCAGCAGTGAAGCGTCGCAGGGCGGGGGGAGAGGAGAGACCCAGTACTTC. This chain uses TRBV6-1 with TRBJ2-5; TRBD2 agrees at 8 bases. CDR1 and CDR2 (germline): MNHNS, SASEGT. The length of the CDR3 is 18 residues. The V segment lost 0 bases and the J segment 4 bases; nucleotides outside the gene matches: 13.

In DNA form, the CDR3 reads TGTGCCAGCTCACCGCAGGGGTCCTACGAGCAGTACTTC. Translating it yields CASSPQGSYEQYF. V and J are TRBV18 and TRBJ2-7; D perhaps matches TRBD1 (6 bases). CDR1 is KGHSH and CDR2 is LQKENI in the germline V gene. V gave up 3 bases and J gave up 1 base, with 7 bases separating them. The CDR3 sequence is 13 residues long. Full variable domain (missing parts from reference TRBV18 and TRBJ2-7): NAGVMQNPRHLVRRRGQEARLRCSPMKGHSHVYWYRQLPEEGLKFMVYLQKENIIDESGMPKERFSAEFPKEGPSILRIQQVVRGDSAAYFCASSPQGSYEQYFGPGTRLTVT.

This chain links TRBV19 with TRBJ2-4, with D uncertain. V shed 3 bases and J shed 14 bases, with 11 bases lying between them. This CDR3 spans 11 amino acids. From germline, CDR1 is LNHDA and CDR2 SQIVND (reference sequence). CDR3 DNA: TGTGCCAGTAGTATTGGACCGCTGAAGTACTTC. Translation gives CASSIGPLKYF.

In this sample, this clone turned up a few times. The chain is built from TRBV6-4 and TRBJ2-1; tentatively, D is TRBD1 (6 bases). The CDR3 spans 14 residues. The ends were cut back, 10 bases at V and 7 bases at J, with 20 bases in the middle. CDR1 and CDR2 (germline): MRHNA, SNTAGT. In nucleotides, the CDR3 is TGTGCCACCAGGGACACCCTTAAAGGGAATGAGCAGTTCTTC. Translation gives CATRDTLKGNEQFF.

V usage is TRBV5-1 and J usage is TRBJ2-7; D is unclear. Germline CDR1 reads SGHRS; CDR2 reads YFSETQ. The CDR3 consists of 14 residues. Trimming removed 4 bases at V and 2 bases at J, with 13 bases between. The CDR3: CASSTALDPYEQYF. The CDR3 nucleotides read TGCGCCAGCAGCACGGCCCTGGACCCCTACGAGCAGTACTTC.